This T cell receptor (beta chain) was found in a study of identifying expanded T cells in peripheral blood. Trimming left V 0 bases short and J 2 bases short, with 12 bases between. CDR1 and CDR2 from the germline V gene are SGDLS and YYNGEE. The CDR3 spans 15 residues. Data came from immunoSEQ multiplex PCR; TCRdb stores just in-frame clones and leaves some out. The table has approximately 100,000 clones, about 89% seen once. The source is a person aged 18 to 75 in good health. Sequencing used blood. This chain connects TRBV9 to TRBJ2-7, with D unclear. The CDR3 nucleotides are TGTGCCAGCAGCGTAGGAGATGGCAGTCCCTACGAGCAGTACTTC. Translation: CASSVGDGSPYEQYF.